This TCR beta chain was captured by sequencing in a study of shared clonotypes between healthy human individuals. Every immunoSEQ plate was one replicate of a subset's evenly spread DNA. Profiled with immunoSEQ multiplex PCR; TCRdb holds only in-frame clones, not every one. The sample holds about 490,000 clones; about 72% are singletons and the top ten take 12%. The CDR3 has 15 residues. The trim removed 1 base at V and 6 bases at J, leaving 5 bases unmatched. CDR1 is KGHSH, CDR2 LQKENI, per germline. The sequence was obtained from a woman aged 40 to 50 in good health. Some clones in this sample may be carry-over from other donors' samples. This chain uses TRBV18 with TRBJ1-5; TRBD1 agrees at 8 bases. Sequenced input: PBMCs. CDR3: CASSPQGQGSQPQHF. Written as DNA, the CDR3 is TGTGCCAGCTCACCACAAGGACAGGGCAGTCAGCCCCAGCATTTT.